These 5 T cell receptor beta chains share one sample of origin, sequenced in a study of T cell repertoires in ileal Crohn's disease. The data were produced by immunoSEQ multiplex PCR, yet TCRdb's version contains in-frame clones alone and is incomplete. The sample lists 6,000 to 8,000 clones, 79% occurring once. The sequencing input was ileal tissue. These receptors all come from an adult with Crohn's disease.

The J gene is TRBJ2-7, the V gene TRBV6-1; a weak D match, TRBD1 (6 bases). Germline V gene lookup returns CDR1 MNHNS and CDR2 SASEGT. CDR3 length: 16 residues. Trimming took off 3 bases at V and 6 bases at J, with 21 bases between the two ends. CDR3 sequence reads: CASSERWAGDVGEQYF. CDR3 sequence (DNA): TGTGCCAGCAGTGAGAGATGGGCAGGGGATGTCGGCGAGCAGTACTTC.

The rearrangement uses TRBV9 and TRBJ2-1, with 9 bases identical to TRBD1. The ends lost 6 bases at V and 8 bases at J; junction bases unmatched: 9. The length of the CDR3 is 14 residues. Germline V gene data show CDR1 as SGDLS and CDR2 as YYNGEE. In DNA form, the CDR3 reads TGTGCCAGCACTAGGGGGACAGGGTCCCATGAGCAGTTCTTC. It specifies CASTRGTGSHEQFF. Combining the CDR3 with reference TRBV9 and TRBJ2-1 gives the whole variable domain DSGVTQTPKHLITATGQRVTLRCSPRSGDLSVYWYQQSLDQGLQFLIQYYNGEERAKGNILERFSAQQFPDLHSELNLSSLELGDSALYFCASTRGTGSHEQFFGPGTRLTVL.

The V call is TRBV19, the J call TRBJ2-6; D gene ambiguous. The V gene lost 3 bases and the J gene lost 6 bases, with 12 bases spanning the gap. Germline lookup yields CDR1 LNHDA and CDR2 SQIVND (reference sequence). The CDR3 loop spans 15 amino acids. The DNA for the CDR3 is TGTGCCAGTAGTATTGTACGGTCGCTGGCCAACGTCCTGACTTTC. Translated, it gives CASSIVRSLANVLTF.

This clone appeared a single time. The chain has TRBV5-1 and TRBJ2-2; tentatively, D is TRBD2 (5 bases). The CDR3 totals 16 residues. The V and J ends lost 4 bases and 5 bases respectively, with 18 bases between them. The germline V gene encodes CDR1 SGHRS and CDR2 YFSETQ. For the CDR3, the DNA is TGCGCCAGCAGCCGGGATGTCCCGGGAAGGACCGGGGAGCTGTTTTTT. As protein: CASSRDVPGRTGELFF.

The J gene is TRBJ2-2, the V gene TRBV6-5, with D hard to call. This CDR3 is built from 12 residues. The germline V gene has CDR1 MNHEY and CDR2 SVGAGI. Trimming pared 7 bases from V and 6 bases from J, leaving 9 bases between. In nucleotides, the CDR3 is TGTGCCAGCACCAGATACCCCGGGGAGCTGTTTTTT. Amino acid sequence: CASTRYPGELFF.